This TCR beta chain was sequenced in a study of cytomegalovirus exposure and HLA in healthy donors. As for the study in general: Unique TCR beta sequences numbering fewer than 130 million came from around 180 million T cells in an earlier analysis. Overall study results and limits: HLA alleles were associated with fewer than 20,000 TCR beta sequences in a later analysis at 0.05 false discovery rate. Researchers counted approximately 160 TCR beta chains as cytomegalovirus-associated.

Germline V CDR1 and CDR2: MDHEN, SYDVKM. Trimming shortened V by 8 bases and J by 3 bases, and 23 bases separated the two germline ends. The CDR3 has 16 amino acids. Comments on this clone: Antigen specificity is unknown.

Primers for the PCR totalled 60 Vbeta and 13 Jbeta. Assay used: immunoSEQ multiplex PCR; TCRdb lists only in-frame clones, some missing. The data contain about 180,000 clones, roughly 80% of them singletons. The clonotype comes from a young man in good health and CMV-seronegative. The sample was PBMCs. J is TRBJ2-7 and V is TRBV28, with D possibly being TRBD1 (6 bases). The CDR3 region is CASQTGPPQRLYEQYF. The CDR3 region has the DNA TGTGCCAGCCAAACAGGGCCCCCCCAACGGCTCTACGAGCAGTACTTC.